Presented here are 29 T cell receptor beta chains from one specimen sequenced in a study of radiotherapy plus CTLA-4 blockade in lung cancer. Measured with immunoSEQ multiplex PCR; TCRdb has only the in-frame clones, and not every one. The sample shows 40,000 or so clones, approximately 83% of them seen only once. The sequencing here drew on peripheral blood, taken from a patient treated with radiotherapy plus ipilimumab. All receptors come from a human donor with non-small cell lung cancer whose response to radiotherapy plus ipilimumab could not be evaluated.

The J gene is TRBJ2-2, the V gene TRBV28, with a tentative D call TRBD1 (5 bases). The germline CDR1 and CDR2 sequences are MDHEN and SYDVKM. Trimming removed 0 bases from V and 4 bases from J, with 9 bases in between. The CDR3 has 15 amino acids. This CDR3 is CASSLWGRSTGELFF. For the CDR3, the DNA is TGTGCCAGCAGTTTATGGGGGCGAAGCACCGGGGAGCTGTTTTTT.

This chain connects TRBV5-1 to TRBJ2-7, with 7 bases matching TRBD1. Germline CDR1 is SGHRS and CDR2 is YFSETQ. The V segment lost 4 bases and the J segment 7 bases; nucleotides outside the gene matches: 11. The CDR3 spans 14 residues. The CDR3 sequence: CASSLGSTGEEQYF. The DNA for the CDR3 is TGCGCCAGCAGCCTGGGATCCACAGGGGAAGAGCAGTACTTC.

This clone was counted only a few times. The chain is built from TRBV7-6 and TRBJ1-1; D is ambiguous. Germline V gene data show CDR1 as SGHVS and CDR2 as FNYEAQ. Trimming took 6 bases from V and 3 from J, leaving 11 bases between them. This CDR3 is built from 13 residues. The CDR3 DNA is TGTGCCAGCAGTCCCGCGGGGTACACTGAAGCTTTCTTT. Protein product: CASSPAGYTEAFF.

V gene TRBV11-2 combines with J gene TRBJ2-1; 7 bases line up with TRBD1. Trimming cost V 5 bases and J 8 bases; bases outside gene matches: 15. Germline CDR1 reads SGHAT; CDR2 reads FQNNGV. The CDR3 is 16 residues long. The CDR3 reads CASSPRGRDSFYEQFF. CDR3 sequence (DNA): TGTGCCAGCAGCCCGAGGGGCCGGGACAGTTTTTATGAGCAGTTCTTC.

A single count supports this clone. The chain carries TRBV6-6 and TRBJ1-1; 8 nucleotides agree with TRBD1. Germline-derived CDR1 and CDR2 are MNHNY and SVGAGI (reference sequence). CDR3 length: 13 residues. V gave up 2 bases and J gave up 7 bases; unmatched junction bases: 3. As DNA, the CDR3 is TGTGCCAGCAGTTACGGACAGGGCCGTGAAGCTTTCTTT. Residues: CASSYGQGREAFF.

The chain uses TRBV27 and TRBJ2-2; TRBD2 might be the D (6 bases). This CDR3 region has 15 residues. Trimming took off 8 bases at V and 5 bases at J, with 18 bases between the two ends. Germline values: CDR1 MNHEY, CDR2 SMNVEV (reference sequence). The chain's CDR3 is CASGGLAPWTGELFF. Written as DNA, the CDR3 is TGTGCCAGCGGAGGGCTAGCCCCGTGGACCGGGGAGCTGTTTTTT.

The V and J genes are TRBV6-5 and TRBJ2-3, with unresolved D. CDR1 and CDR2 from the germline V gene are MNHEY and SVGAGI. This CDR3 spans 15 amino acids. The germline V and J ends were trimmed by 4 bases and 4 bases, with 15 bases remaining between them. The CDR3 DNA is TGTGCCAGCAGTTCGACAATCTTGCCGGCAGATACGCAGTATTTT. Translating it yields CASSSTILPADTQYF.

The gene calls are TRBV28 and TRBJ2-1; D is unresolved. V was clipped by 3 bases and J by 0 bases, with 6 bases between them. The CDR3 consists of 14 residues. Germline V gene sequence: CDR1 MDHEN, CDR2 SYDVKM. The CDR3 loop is CASSFSLSYNEQFF. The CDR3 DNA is TGTGCCAGCAGTTTTAGTCTCTCCTACAATGAGCAGTTCTTC.

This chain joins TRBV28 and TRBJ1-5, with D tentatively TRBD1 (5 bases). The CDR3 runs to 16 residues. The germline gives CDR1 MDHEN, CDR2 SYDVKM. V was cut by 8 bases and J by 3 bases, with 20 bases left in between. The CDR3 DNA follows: TGTGCCAGCTCCCTGATGCGGCAGGGCAACAATCAGCCCCAGCATTTT. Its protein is CASSLMRQGNNQPQHF.

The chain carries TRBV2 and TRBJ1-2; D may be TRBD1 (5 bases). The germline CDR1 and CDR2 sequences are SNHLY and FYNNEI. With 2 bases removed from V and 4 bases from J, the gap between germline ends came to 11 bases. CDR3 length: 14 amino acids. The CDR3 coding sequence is TGTGCCAGCAGTGAAACGGCCGGGGGCTATGGCTACACCTTC. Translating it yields CASSETAGGYGYTF.

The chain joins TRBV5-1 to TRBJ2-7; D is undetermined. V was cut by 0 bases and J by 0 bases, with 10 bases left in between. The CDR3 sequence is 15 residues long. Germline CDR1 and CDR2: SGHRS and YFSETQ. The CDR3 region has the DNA TGCGCCAGCAGCTTGGGGTCCGATAGCTCCTACGAGCAGTACTTC. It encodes CASSLGSDSSYEQYF.

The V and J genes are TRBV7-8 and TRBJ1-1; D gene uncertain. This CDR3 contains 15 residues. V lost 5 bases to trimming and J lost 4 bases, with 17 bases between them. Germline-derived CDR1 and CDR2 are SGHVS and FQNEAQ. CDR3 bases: TGTGCCAGCAGCCCTCTGAAAAATTCGGGCACTGAAGCTTTCTTT. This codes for CASSPLKNSGTEAFF.

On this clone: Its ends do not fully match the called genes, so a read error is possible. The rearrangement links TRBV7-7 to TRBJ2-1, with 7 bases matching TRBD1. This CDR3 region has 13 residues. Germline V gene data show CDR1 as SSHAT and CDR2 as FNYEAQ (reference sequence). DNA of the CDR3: TGTGCTAGCAGCTTAGGGACAGACAATGAGCAGTTCTTC. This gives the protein CASSLGTDNEQFF.

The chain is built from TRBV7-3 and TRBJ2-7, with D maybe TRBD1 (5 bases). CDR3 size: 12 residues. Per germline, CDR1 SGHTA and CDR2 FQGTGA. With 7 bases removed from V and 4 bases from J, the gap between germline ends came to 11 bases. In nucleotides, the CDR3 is TGTGCCAGCACCAGACAGAGGTACGAGCAGTACTTC. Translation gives CASTRQRYEQYF.

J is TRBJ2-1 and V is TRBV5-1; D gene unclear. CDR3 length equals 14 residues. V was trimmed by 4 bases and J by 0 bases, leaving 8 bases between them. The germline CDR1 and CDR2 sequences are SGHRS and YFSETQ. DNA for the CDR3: TGCGCCAGCAGCGGCGGAAGCTCCTACAATGAGCAGTTCTTC. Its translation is CASSGGSSYNEQFF.

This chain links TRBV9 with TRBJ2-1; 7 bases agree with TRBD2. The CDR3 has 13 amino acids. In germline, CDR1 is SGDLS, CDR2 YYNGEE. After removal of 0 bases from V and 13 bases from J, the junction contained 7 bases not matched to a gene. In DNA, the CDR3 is TGTGCCAGCAGCGTAGTAACTGGCGGGAGCCAGTTCTTC. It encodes CASSVVTGGSQFF.

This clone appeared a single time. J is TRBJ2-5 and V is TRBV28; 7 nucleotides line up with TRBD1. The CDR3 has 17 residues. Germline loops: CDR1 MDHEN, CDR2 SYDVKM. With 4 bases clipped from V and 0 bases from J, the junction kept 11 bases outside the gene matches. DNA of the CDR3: TGTGCCAGCAGTTCATCCGGGACAGAGGTGAACCAAGAGACCCAGTACTTC. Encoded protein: CASSSSGTEVNQETQYF.

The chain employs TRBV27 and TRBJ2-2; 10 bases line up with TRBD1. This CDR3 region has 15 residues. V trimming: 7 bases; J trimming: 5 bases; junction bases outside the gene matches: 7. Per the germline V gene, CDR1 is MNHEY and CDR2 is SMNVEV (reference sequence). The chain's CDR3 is CASNNDRGRTGELFF. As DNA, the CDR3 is TGTGCCAGCAACAACGACAGGGGGCGGACCGGGGAGCTGTTTTTT.

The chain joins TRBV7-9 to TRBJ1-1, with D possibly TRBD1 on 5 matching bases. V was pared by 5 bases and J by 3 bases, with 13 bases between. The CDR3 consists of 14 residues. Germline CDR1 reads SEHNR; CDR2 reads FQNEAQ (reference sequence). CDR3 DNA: TGTGCCAGCAGCCCCCCTGACAGACACACTGAAGCTTTCTTT. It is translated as CASSPPDRHTEAFF.

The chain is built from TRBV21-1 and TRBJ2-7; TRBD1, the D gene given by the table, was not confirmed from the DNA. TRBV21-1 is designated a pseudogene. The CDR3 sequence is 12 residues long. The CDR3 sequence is CASRQGAGEQYF. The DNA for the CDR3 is TGTGCCAGCCGACAGGGGGCCGGGGAGCAGTACTTC.

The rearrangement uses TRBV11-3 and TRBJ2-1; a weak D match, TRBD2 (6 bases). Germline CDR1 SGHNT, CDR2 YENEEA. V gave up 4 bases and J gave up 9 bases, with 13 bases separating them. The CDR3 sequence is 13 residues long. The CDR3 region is CASSSNMRGEQFF. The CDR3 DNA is TGTGCCAGCAGCTCAAATATGCGGGGTGAGCAGTTCTTC.

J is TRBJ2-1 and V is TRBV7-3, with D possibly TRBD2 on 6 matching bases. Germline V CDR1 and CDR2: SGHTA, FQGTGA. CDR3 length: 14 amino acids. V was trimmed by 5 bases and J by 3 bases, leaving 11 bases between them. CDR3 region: CASSPGLLYNEQFF. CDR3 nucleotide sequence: TGTGCCAGCAGCCCGGGACTCCTCTACAATGAGCAGTTCTTC.

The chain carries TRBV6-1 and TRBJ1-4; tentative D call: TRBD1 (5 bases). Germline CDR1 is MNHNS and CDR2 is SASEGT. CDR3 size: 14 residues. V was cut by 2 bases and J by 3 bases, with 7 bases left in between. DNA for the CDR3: TGTGCCAGCAGTGAAACAGGCCCTAATGAAAAACTGTTTTTT. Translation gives CASSETGPNEKLFF.

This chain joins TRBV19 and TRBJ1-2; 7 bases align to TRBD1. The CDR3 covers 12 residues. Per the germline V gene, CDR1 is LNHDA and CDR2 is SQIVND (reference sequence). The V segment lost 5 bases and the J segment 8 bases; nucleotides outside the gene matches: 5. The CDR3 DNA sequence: TGTGCCAGTAGTTCCCCAGGGGGAGGCTACACCTTC. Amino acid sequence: CASSSPGGGYTF.

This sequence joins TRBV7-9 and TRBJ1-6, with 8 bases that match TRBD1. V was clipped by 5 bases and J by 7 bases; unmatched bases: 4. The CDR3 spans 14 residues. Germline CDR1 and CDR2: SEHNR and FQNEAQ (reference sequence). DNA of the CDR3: TGTGCCAGCAGCCAGGGACAGGAAAATTCACCCCTCCACTTT. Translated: CASSQGQENSPLHF. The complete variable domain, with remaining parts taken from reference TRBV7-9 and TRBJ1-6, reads DTGVSQNPRHKITKRGQNVTFRCDPISEHNRLYWYRQTLGQGPEFLTYFQNEAQLEKSRLLSDRFSAERPKGSFSTLEIQRTEQGDSAMYLCASSQGQENSPLHFGNGTRLTVT.

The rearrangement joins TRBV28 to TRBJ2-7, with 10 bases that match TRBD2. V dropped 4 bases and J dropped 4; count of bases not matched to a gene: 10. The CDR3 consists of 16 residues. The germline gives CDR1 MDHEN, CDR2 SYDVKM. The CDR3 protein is CASSSTSGRALYEQYF. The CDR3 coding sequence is TGTGCCAGCAGTTCAACAAGCGGGAGGGCCCTTTACGAGCAGTACTTC.

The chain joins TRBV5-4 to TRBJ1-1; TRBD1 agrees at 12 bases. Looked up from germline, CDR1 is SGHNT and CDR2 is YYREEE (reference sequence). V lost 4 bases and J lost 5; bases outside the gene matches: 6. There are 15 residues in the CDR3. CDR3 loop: CASSPAGQGATEAFF. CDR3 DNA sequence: TGTGCCAGCAGCCCGGCGGGACAGGGGGCGACTGAAGCTTTCTTT.

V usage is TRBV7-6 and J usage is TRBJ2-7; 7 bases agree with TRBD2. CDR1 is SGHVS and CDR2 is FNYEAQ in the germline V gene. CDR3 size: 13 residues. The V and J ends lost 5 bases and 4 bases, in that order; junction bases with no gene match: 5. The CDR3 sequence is CASSRGSDYEQYF. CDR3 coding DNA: TGTGCCAGCAGCCGCGGGAGTGATTACGAGCAGTACTTC.

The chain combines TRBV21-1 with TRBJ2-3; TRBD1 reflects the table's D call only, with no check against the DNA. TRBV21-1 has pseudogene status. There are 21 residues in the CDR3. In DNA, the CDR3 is TGTGCCAGCAGCAAAGGGGACACCGACGCCGCAACAACCGGGACCACGGGGTTCTCTTATTTT. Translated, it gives CASSKGDTDAATTGTTGFSYF.